Below, one T cell receptor (beta chain) is given with its context. Germline V gives CDR1 SQVTM, CDR2 ANQGSEA. The V and J ends lost 7 bases and 6 bases respectively, with 16 bases between them. The CDR3 has 13 residues. This sample is drawn from a study of blood T cell repertoires in COVID-19. Authors' data handling: Estimates of nucleated cell counts were drawn from the amplification of reference gene primers. Using immunoSEQ multiplex PCR, the repertoire was profiled, and TCRdb retains in-frame clones only, with some absent. V and J calls and clone size follow that table, whereas D and trimming were derived from the DNA. The data hold about 140,000 clones, with approximately 80% observed a single time.

The sequencing input was peripheral blood. This receptor was obtained from an elderly woman in a cohort sampled during active or convalescent COVID-19. V is TRBV29-1 and J is TRBJ2-1; maybe TRBD1 (5 bases). The CDR3 nucleotides read TGCAGCGCCAGGCGTTGGGGCGGCAATGAGCAGTTCTTC. Translated: CSARRWGGNEQFF.